Included here is one T cell receptor (beta chain) sequence, with context. This record belongs to a study of blood T cell repertoires in COVID-19. Whole-study context: Researchers got acute and convalescent COVID-19 samples from the United States, Italy and Spain. Sources were T cells, B-cell-depleted T cells, or PBMCs; the material itself was cDNA or gDNA.

The Seattle patients, enrolled during active infection, were followed longitudinally. Germline trimming cut 2 bases from V and 8 bases from J; bases unmatched to any gene: 11. From germline, CDR1 is MNHEY and CDR2 SVGEGT. This CDR3 has 15 residues. In the authors' workflow: Estimated nucleated cell counts came from reference gene primer amplification. Profiling relied on immunoSEQ multiplex PCR, and the TCRdb table lists in-frame clones only, not all of them. Clone size and V and J calls were adopted from that table, with D and trimming inferred from the DNA. The sample yields over 200,000 clones, just under 90% seen once.

The chain couples TRBV6-2 or TRBV6-3 to TRBJ1-2; 7 nucleotides agree with TRBD1. The origin of this receptor is a man between 25 and 39 years old with COVID-19, enrolled during active disease. Sequencing was carried out using peripheral blood. Here the CDR3 reads CASSYEGADPWGYTF. The CDR3 DNA sequence: TGTGCCAGCAGTTACGAGGGGGCGGACCCCTGGGGCTACACCTTC.